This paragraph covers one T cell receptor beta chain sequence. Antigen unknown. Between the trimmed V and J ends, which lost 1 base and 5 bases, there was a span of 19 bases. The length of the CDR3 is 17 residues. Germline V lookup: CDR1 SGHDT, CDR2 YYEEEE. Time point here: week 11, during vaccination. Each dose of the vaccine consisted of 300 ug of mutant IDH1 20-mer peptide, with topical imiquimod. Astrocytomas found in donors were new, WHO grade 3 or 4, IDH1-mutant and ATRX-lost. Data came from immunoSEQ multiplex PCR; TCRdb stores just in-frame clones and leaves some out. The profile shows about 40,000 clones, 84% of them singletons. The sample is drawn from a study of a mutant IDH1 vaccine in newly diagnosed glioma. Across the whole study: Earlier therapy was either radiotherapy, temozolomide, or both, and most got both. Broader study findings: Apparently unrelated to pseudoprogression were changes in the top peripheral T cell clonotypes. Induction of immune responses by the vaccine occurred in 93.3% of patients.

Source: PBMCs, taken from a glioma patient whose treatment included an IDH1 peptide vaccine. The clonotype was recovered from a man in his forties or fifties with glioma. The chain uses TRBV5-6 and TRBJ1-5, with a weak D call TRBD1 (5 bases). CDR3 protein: CASSLYSTGNLDQPQHF. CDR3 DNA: TGTGCCAGCAGCTTGTATTCCACAGGAAACCTTGATCAGCCCCAGCATTTT.